These 31 T cell receptor beta chains came from one sample sequenced in a study of control samples from healthy donors and cancer patients. Sequencing was performed with immunoSEQ multiplex PCR; in TCRdb, only in-frame clones are kept and a portion is missing. The sample shows around 59,000 clones, roughly 90% of them seen only once. Specimen: PBMCs. All receptors come from a middle-aged man with colorectal cancer.

The V and J genes are TRBV18 and TRBJ2-1; 8 nucleotides agree with TRBD2. J gave up 6 bases and V 3 bases, and 1 base lay outside the gene matches. CDR1 and CDR2 (germline): KGHSH, LQKENI. The CDR3 has 13 amino acids. The CDR3 spells CASSPGLANEQFF. The DNA for the CDR3 is TGTGCCAGCTCACCCGGACTAGCCAATGAGCAGTTCTTC.

The CDR3 nucleotides are TGTGCCAGCAGCGCCCGGGGACAGCCAAATTCACCCCTCCACTTT. Amino acid sequence: CASSARGQPNSPLHF. V gene TRBV9 combines with J gene TRBJ1-6; 7 bases match TRBD1. Unmatched junction bases numbered 7, after V lost 3 bases and J lost 7 bases. Per the germline V gene, CDR1 is SGDLS and CDR2 is YYNGEE. The CDR3 length is 15 residues.

This rearrangement joins TRBV30 to TRBJ2-1, with unresolved D. Trimming took 0 bases from V and 5 from J, leaving 2 bases between them. CDR3 length: 11 residues. The germline V gene has CDR1 GTSNPN and CDR2 SVGIG (reference sequence). CDR3 in DNA: TGTGCCTGGAGTGTTGACAATGAGCAGTTCTTC. It encodes CAWSVDNEQFF.

The J gene is TRBJ1-2, the V gene TRBV30; D remains unclear. Trimming shortened V by 4 bases and J by 0 bases, and 6 bases separated the two germline ends. The CDR3 is 12 amino acids. Germline CDR1 is GTSNPN and CDR2 is SVGIG (reference sequence). CDR3 DNA: TGTGCCTGGACAGATACTAACTATGGCTACACCTTC. This codes for CAWTDTNYGYTF.

This clone has more than one count but fewer than ten. The gene calls are TRBV2 and TRBJ2-4; the D is unclear. The V gene lost 8 bases and the J gene lost 9 bases, with 14 bases spanning the gap. The CDR3 sequence is 12 residues long. The germline gives CDR1 SNHLY, CDR2 FYNNEI. As DNA, the CDR3 is TGTGCCAGCGTTGACCCTAAGGGCATTCAGTACTTC. It translates to CASVDPKGIQYF.

CDR3 loop: CASSLEQANYGYTF. CDR3 nucleotides: TGCGCCAGCAGCTTGGAACAGGCAAACTATGGCTACACCTTC. The chain links TRBV5-1 to TRBJ1-2, with D perhaps matching TRBD1 (5 bases). The germline V gene has CDR1 SGHRS and CDR2 YFSETQ. CDR3 size: 14 residues. With 0 bases removed from V and 2 bases from J, the gap between germline ends came to 8 bases.

This sequence joins TRBV6-5 and TRBJ1-3; D remains ambiguous. The CDR3 is 14 amino acids. Germline V gene data show CDR1 as MNHEY and CDR2 as SVGAGI. Between the trimmed V and J ends, which lost 5 bases and 4 bases, there was a span of 12 bases. The CDR3 DNA reads TGTGCCAGCAGTCCAAGGGTTAGAGGAAACACCATATATTTT. Amino acids: CASSPRVRGNTIYF.

J is TRBJ2-1 and V is TRBV11-2, with 11 bases lining up with TRBD2. Germline-derived CDR1 and CDR2 are SGHAT and FQNNGV. Trimming took 1 base from V and 8 from J; bases not matched to a gene: 7. The CDR3 spans 16 residues. The CDR3 nucleotides read TGTGCCAGCAGCTTAGGTGTAGCGGGGGGGGTCGATGAGCAGTTCTTC. It encodes CASSLGVAGGVDEQFF.

The chain couples TRBV5-1 to TRBJ2-7, with TRBD1 matching 10 bases. The length of the CDR3 is 14 residues. Germline V gene lookup returns CDR1 SGHRS and CDR2 YFSETQ. J lost 1 base, V lost 4 bases, and 2 bases had no gene match. CDR3 coding DNA: TGCGCCAGCAGCGGACAGGGGGGTTCCTACGAGCAGTACTTC. Amino acid sequence: CASSGQGGSYEQYF.

CDR3 sequence reads: CASSMQGRETQYF. DNA for the CDR3: TGTGCCAGCAGTATGCAGGGAAGAGAGACCCAGTACTTC. This chain links TRBV12-3 or TRBV12-4 with TRBJ2-5; D may be TRBD1 (5 bases). V lost 5 bases and J lost 4, with 11 bases in between. CDR3 length: 13 amino acids.

The V call is TRBV18, the J call TRBJ1-5; D call uncertain. This CDR3 is built from 13 residues. The germline V gene encodes CDR1 KGHSH and CDR2 LQKENI. The germline V and J ends were trimmed by 6 bases and 11 bases, with 17 bases remaining between them. DNA for the CDR3: TGTGCCAGCTCTCCCTTACACGGTTCCGCCCAGCATTTT. Its protein product is CASSPLHGSAQHF.

The chain has TRBV6-5 and TRBJ1-4; 7 bases match TRBD1. This CDR3 contains 14 residues. V gave up 5 bases and J gave up 3 bases; unmatched junction bases: 3. Looked up from germline, CDR1 is MNHEY and CDR2 is SVGAGI. The CDR3 sequence: CASSLTGPNEKLFF. CDR3 DNA: TGTGCCAGCAGTCTGACAGGGCCTAATGAAAAACTGTTTTTT.

The chain carries TRBV14 and TRBJ2-7; 9 nucleotides line up with TRBD1. From germline, CDR1 is SGHDN and CDR2 FVKESK. The CDR3 totals 14 residues. The J segment lost 2 bases and the V segment lost 6 bases, leaving 5 bases of the junction unmatched. The CDR3 nucleotides read TGTGCCAGCAGTCCCCGACAGGGGGCCTACGAGCAGTACTTC. Translation: CASSPRQGAYEQYF.

The chain has TRBV5-1 and TRBJ2-7, with D possibly matching TRBD2 (5 bases). The CDR3 runs 14 residues. V lost 5 bases to trimming and J lost 3 bases, with 15 bases between them. The V gene's germline CDR1 is SGHRS and CDR2 YFSETQ. Written as DNA, the CDR3 is TGCGCCAGCAGTTCCTCGGGAACCAACTACGAGCAGTACTTC. Its translation: CASSSSGTNYEQYF.

J is TRBJ2-2 and V is TRBV3-1 (or the pseudogene TRBV3-2); D gene uncertain. CDR3 length: 16 residues. V lost 1 base to trimming and J lost 2 bases, with 11 bases between them. The germline V gene encodes CDR1 LGHDT and CDR2 YNNKEL (reference sequence). Here the CDR3 reads CASSQGSNVNTGELFF. CDR3 coding DNA: TGTGCCAGCAGCCAAGGAAGCAACGTAAACACCGGGGAGCTGTTTTTT.

CDR3 nucleotide sequence: TGTGCCAGCTCACCATGGGGGGCAGGAGAAAAACTGTTTTTT. This sequence encodes CASSPWGAGEKLFF. The V gene is TRBV18, the J gene TRBJ1-4; D is perhaps TRBD1 (6 bases). Trimming cost V 2 bases and J 8 bases, with 12 bases left between them. Germline V gives CDR1 KGHSH, CDR2 LQKENI. The CDR3 length is 14 residues.

The V and J genes are TRBV30 and TRBJ2-7, with 9 nucleotides matching TRBD1. The V gene end was trimmed by 0 bases and the J gene end by 5 bases; junction bases not matched to a gene: 8. CDR1 and CDR2 (germline): GTSNPN, SVGIG (reference sequence). There are 15 residues in the CDR3. The CDR3 protein is CAWSVGGQGPHEQYF. The CDR3 DNA follows: TGTGCCTGGAGTGTCGGAGGACAGGGGCCCCACGAGCAGTACTTC. The variable domain in full, completed from reference TRBV30 and TRBJ2-7, reads SQTIHQWPATLVQPVGSPLSLECTVEGTSNPNLYWYRQAAGRGLQLLFYSVGIGQISSEVPQNLSASRPQDRQFILSSKKLLLSDSGFYLCAWSVGGQGPHEQYFGPGTRLTVT.

The rearrangement joins TRBV6-1 to TRBJ2-5, with 7 bases that match TRBD1. With V trimmed by 2 bases and J by 5 bases, 5 bases remained unmatched. Germline V lookup: CDR1 MNHNS, CDR2 SASEGT. This CDR3 spans 14 amino acids. The CDR3 bases are TGTGCCAGCAGTGAAACAGGGGTAAAGGAGACCCAGTACTTC. It yields the protein CASSETGVKETQYF.

A remark on this clone: At one boundary the junction diverges from the germline segment, which might be a read error. This chain uses TRBV18 with TRBJ2-2, with D perhaps matching TRBD1 (5 bases). Germline CDR1 reads KGHSH; CDR2 reads LQKENI. CDR3 size: 14 residues. CDR3 DNA sequence: TGTGCCAGCTCACCAGGGGCGAAAACCGGGGAGCTGTTTTTT. It is translated as CASSPGAKTGELFF.

This clone was recorded only once. The rearrangement uses TRBV6-5 and TRBJ1-2, with D unclear. Per germline, CDR1 MNHEY and CDR2 SVGAGI. The CDR3 is 15 amino acids. The ends were cut back, 5 bases at V and 4 bases at J, with 17 bases in the middle. CDR3 sequence reads: CASSRPGGGLYGYTF. The CDR3, as DNA: TGTGCCAGCAGTCGGCCCGGAGGCGGTCTCTATGGCTACACCTTC.

This clone showed up just a few times. The chain employs TRBV5-4 and TRBJ1-2; D might be TRBD1 (5 bases). The CDR3 contains 15 residues. V lost 4 bases, J lost 2 bases, and 15 bases lay in between. Germline values: CDR1 SGHNT, CDR2 YYREEE (reference sequence). CDR3 in amino acids: CASSQTTGWNYGYTF. The CDR3, as DNA: TGTGCCAGCAGCCAGACCACAGGTTGGAACTATGGCTACACCTTC.

The rearrangement uses TRBV2 and TRBJ1-5; 8 nucleotides align to TRBD1. Germline V gives CDR1 SNHLY, CDR2 FYNNEI. Germline trimming cut 6 bases from V and 7 bases from J; bases unmatched to any gene: 5. There are 13 residues in the CDR3. CDR3 nucleotide sequence: TGTGCCAGCAGCGGACAGGGTTGGCAGCCCCAGCATTTT. Translation: CASSGQGWQPQHF.

The count of this clone is one. The V gene is TRBV2, the J gene TRBJ2-7, with TRBD1 identical over 7 bases. The CDR3 is 14 residues long. The ends lost 10 bases at V and 1 base at J; junction bases unmatched: 10. CDR1 and CDR2 from the germline V gene are SNHLY and FYNNEI. The CDR3 region has the DNA TGTGCCAACCTCCGGGACAGCAGTTCCTACGAGCAGTACTTC. As protein: CANLRDSSSYEQYF.

The rearrangement links TRBV15 to TRBJ2-1; D may be TRBD2 (5 bases). The V gene's germline CDR1 is LNHNV and CDR2 YYDKDF (reference sequence). This CDR3 is built from 17 residues. Trimming pared 0 bases from V and 0 bases from J, leaving 12 bases between. CDR3 sequence reads: CATSRDPGSSSYNEQFF. CDR3 in DNA: TGTGCCACCAGCAGAGATCCGGGGTCTAGCTCCTACAATGAGCAGTTCTTC.

The chain recombines TRBV6-5 with TRBJ1-4, with D perhaps matching TRBD1 (6 bases). There are 16 residues in the CDR3. The V gene lost 0 bases and the J gene lost 3 bases, with 11 bases spanning the gap. Germline values: CDR1 MNHEY, CDR2 SVGAGI. CDR3 in DNA: TGTGCCAGCAGTTACTCCGCGGGGGCCCCTAATGAAAAACTGTTTTTT. Amino acid sequence: CASSYSAGAPNEKLFF.

This clone was found once. This chain connects TRBV16 to TRBJ2-1, with TRBD1 matching over 7 bases. CDR1 is KGHSY and CDR2 is FQNENV in the germline V gene. V trimming: 4 bases; J trimming: 8 bases; junction bases outside the gene matches: 11. CDR3 size: 15 residues. CDR3 sequence (DNA): TGTGCCAGCAGCCCAATCGAGGGGGCAAACGATGAGCAGTTCTTC. Translating it yields CASSPIEGANDEQFF.

V gene TRBV14 combines with J gene TRBJ2-3; the match to TRBD1 covers 7 bases. CDR1 and CDR2 from the germline V gene are SGHDN and FVKESK. This CDR3 region has 17 residues. After removal of 1 base from V and 2 bases from J, the junction contained 9 bases not matched to a gene. This CDR3 is CASSQVQGVRVTDTQYF. In DNA form, the CDR3 reads TGTGCCAGCAGCCAAGTCCAGGGGGTGAGAGTCACAGATACGCAGTATTTT.

V gene TRBV6-5 combines with J gene TRBJ1-2, with a possible D match to TRBD1 (5 bases). CDR1 is MNHEY, CDR2 SVGAGI, per germline. Trimming removed 0 bases at V and 8 bases at J, with 16 bases between. CDR3 length: 15 amino acids. The CDR3 DNA sequence: TGTGCCAGCAGTTACTCGAGAGTTGGGGGGATCGGCTACACCTTC. It is translated as CASSYSRVGGIGYTF.

The chain carries TRBV6-6 and TRBJ1-6; possibly TRBD1 for D (6 bases). The CDR3 spans 15 residues. The germline V gene has CDR1 MNHNY and CDR2 SVGAGI (reference sequence). The V end was cut by 6 bases, the J end by 7 bases, with 16 bases between. DNA of the CDR3: TGTGCCAGCAGAACCGGGGGGGGGCACAATTCACCCCTCCACTTT. Translating gives CASRTGGGHNSPLHF.

The V call is TRBV4-2, the J call TRBJ1-1; D is ambiguous. The CDR3 length is 15 residues. The V gene's germline CDR1 is LGHNA and CDR2 YNFKEQ. Between the trimmed V and J ends, which lost 4 bases and 4 bases, there was a span of 16 bases. The CDR3 spells CASSPRRDPGTEAFF. DNA of the CDR3: TGTGCCAGCAGCCCCCGGAGGGATCCGGGCACTGAAGCTTTCTTT.

The V call is TRBV11-2, the J call TRBJ1-1; 8 bases are a match to TRBD1. Germline CDR1 is SGHAT and CDR2 is FQNNGV. V trimming: 6 bases; J trimming: 1 base; junction bases outside the gene matches: 4. CDR3 length equals 14 residues. The CDR3 reads CASSQGAENTEAFF. DNA for the CDR3: TGTGCCAGCAGTCAGGGGGCGGAGAACACTGAAGCTTTCTTT.